This T cell receptor beta chain came from a study of identical twins. As regards this clonotype: Antigen unknown.

The CDR3 has 18 residues. Trimming removed 5 bases from V and 5 bases from J; junction bases left unmatched: 12. Germline V gives CDR1 LNHNV, CDR2 YYDKDF (reference sequence). The study's findings and limits: Memory repertoires lacked the insertion deficit that abundant cord blood beta clonotypes showed.

TCRdb re-called the 5' RACE reads through MiXCR, storing one row per CDR3 protein. The table records about 220,000 distinct CDR3 sequences, less than 9.5% of them present only once. This TCR derives from a woman in her late teens or twenties in good health. The source material was memory (CD45RO+) T cells sorted from blood. The V gene is TRBV15, the J gene TRBJ2-1; 13 nucleotides match TRBD2. The CDR3 protein is CATSPRTSGRGSDNEQFF. The DNA for the CDR3 is TGTGCCACCAGCCCACGGACTAGCGGGAGAGGGTCTGACAATGAGCAGTTCTTC.